This T cell receptor (beta chain) is from a study of response to subunit inactivated influenza vaccine. TCRdb called the RT-PCR reads again in MiXCR, with one record for every CDR3 protein. The sample yields 600,000 to 700,000 distinct CDR3 sequences, about 14% seen once. The CDR3 runs 16 residues. Germline V lookup: CDR1 SEHNR, CDR2 FQNEAQ (reference sequence). V was pared by 2 bases and J by 0 bases, with 10 bases between. Concerning this clonotype itself: As yet, its antigen is unknown.

Overall study findings and caveats: With each seasonal influenza vaccination, the authors suggested, few new T cells are recruited.

The sequence derives from a man aged 45 to 65 who received an inactivated influenza vaccine. Here the sequenced sample was PBMCs from blood, taken around 14 days before vaccination. The chain is built from TRBV7-9 and TRBJ2-2; D is undetermined. DNA for the CDR3: TGTGCCAGCAGCTTAACGCACGTCGCGAACACCGGGGAGCTGTTTTTT. Translated: CASSLTHVANTGELFF.